One and the same sample provided the 16 T cell receptor beta chains below, sequenced in a study of beta chain features in type 1 diabetes. Every isolated RNA sample was fully reverse transcribed, so sequencing captured expressed TCRB transcripts. Profiling relied on immunoSEQ multiplex PCR, and the TCRdb table lists in-frame clones only, not all of them. Of about 180,000 clones detected, about 13% appear once; the ten largest clones hold approximately 0.62%. Material: central memory CD4+ T cells from blood. The source is a woman in her late teens or twenties in good health.

This clone was detected many times. This chain's CDR3 is CASSRSGSTDTQYF. CDR3 nucleotide sequence: TGTGCCAGCAGCCGTAGCGGCAGCACAGATACGCAGTATTTT. The V gene is TRBV7-2, the J gene TRBJ2-3, with D tentatively TRBD2 (6 bases). V gave up 5 bases and J gave up 0 bases, with 9 bases separating them. The CDR3 totals 14 residues. Germline V gene data show CDR1 as SGHTA and CDR2 as FQGNSA. The full variable domain, rest sourced from reference TRBV7-2 and TRBJ2-3, is GAGVSQSPSNKVTEKGKDVELRCDPISGHTALYWYRQSLGQGLEFLIYFQGNSAPDKSGLPSDRFSAERTGGSVSTLTIQRTQQEDSAVYLCASSRSGSTDTQYFGPGTRLTVL.

The rearrangement joins TRBV4-1 to TRBJ2-1; no clear D gene. There are 14 residues in the CDR3. Trimming stripped 4 bases from V and 0 bases from J, with 7 bases between. Germline V lookup: CDR1 MGHRA, CDR2 YSYEKL. As DNA, the CDR3 is TGCGCCAGCAGCCGGTTGAGCTCCTACAATGAGCAGTTCTTC. This codes for CASSRLSSYNEQFF.

This clone appeared a few times. The chain carries TRBV30 and TRBJ1-5; D is ambiguous. The CDR3 has 13 residues. Germline V gives CDR1 GTSNPN, CDR2 SVGIG (reference sequence). Trimming cost V 5 bases and J 7 bases, with 15 bases left between them. CDR3 in DNA: TGTGCCTGGGAACGACGCGGCCAACAGCCCCAGCATTTT. Translation gives CAWERRGQQPQHF.

CDR3 amino acids: CASSPPIRTPYGYTF. CDR3 coding DNA: TGTGCCAGCAGTCCACCCATCCGGACACCGTATGGCTACACCTTC. The chain employs TRBV28 and TRBJ1-2; D perhaps matches TRBD1 (5 bases). CDR1 and CDR2 (germline): MDHEN, SYDVKM. The CDR3 sequence is 15 residues long. V lost 5 bases and J lost 5, with 18 bases in between.

This CDR3 is CASSRITSSDTQYF. Written as DNA, the CDR3 is TGTGCCAGCAGCCGCATCACTAGTTCAGATACGCAGTATTTT. V and J are TRBV7-2 and TRBJ2-3; TRBD2 is a possible D gene (5 bases). CDR1 is SGHTA, CDR2 FQGNSA, per germline. Between the trimmed V and J ends, which lost 5 bases and 4 bases, there was a span of 13 bases. The CDR3 has 14 residues.

This clone was detected only a few times. The chain carries TRBV7-8 and TRBJ1-2; 9 bases fit TRBD1. There are 15 residues in the CDR3. In germline, CDR1 is SGHVS, CDR2 FQNEAQ. The V segment lost 5 bases and the J segment 4 bases; nucleotides outside the gene matches: 8. This chain's CDR3 is CASSPGQGVSYGYTF. The DNA of the CDR3 is TGTGCCAGCAGCCCGGGACAGGGTGTTAGCTATGGCTACACCTTC. The complete variable domain, with remaining parts taken from reference TRBV7-8 and TRBJ1-2, reads GAGVSQSPRYKVAKRGQDVALRCDPISGHVSLFWYQQALGQGPEFLTYFQNEAQLDKSGLPSDRFFAERPEGSVSTLKIQRTQQEDSAVYLCASSPGQGVSYGYTFGSGTRLTVV.

This rearrangement joins TRBV19 to TRBJ1-2; D gene unclear. Trimming took off 7 bases at V and 0 bases at J, with 18 bases between the two ends. Germline assignment: CDR1 LNHDA and CDR2 SQIVND (reference sequence). The CDR3 spans 16 residues. The CDR3 DNA reads TGTGCCAGTATCGCAAAGCGGGCGGCGGCTAACTATGGCTACACCTTC. It specifies CASIAKRAAANYGYTF. Together with reference TRBV19 and TRBJ1-2, the CDR3 gives the full variable domain: DGGITQSPKYLFRKEGQNVTLSCEQNLNHDAMYWYRQDPGQGLRLIYYSQIVNDFQKGDIAEGYSVSREKKESFPLTVTSAQKNPTAFYLCASIAKRAAANYGYTFGSGTRLTVV.

In its sample, this clone was seen a few times. V gene TRBV13 combines with J gene TRBJ2-7, with 7 bases identical to TRBD1. This CDR3 has 13 residues. Germline trimming cut 2 bases from V and 3 bases from J; bases unmatched to any gene: 1. Germline assignment: CDR1 PRHDT and CDR2 FYEKMQ (reference sequence). The CDR3 DNA is TGTGCCAGCAGCTTAAGACAGGGCTACGAGCAGTACTTC. The encoded protein is CASSLRQGYEQYF.

The V gene is TRBV29-1, the J gene TRBJ2-7, with D possibly TRBD1 on 5 matching bases. Between the trimmed V and J ends, which lost 4 bases and 1 base, there was a span of 11 bases. Germline lookup yields CDR1 SQVTM and CDR2 ANQGSEA. This CDR3 region has 13 residues. The CDR3 region is CSVGTPQSYEQYF. DNA of the CDR3: TGCAGCGTTGGGACACCCCAATCCTACGAGCAGTACTTC.

This chain connects TRBV15 to TRBJ1-2; TRBD1 agrees at 7 bases. V gave up 2 bases and J gave up 4 bases; unmatched junction bases: 7. The CDR3 sequence is 15 residues long. Germline V gene lookup returns CDR1 LNHNV and CDR2 YYDKDF (reference sequence). CDR3 in DNA: TGTGCCACCAGCAGACCGGGACAGCGACTCTATGGCTACACCTTC. Its translation is CATSRPGQRLYGYTF.

The chain combines TRBV28 with TRBJ2-3, with 7 bases aligning to TRBD2. J was trimmed by 5 bases and V by 3 bases; bases with no gene match: 5. Germline V gene lookup returns CDR1 MDHEN and CDR2 SYDVKM. The CDR3 sequence is 14 residues long. The CDR3 sequence is CASSLGGRKDTQYF. The DNA for the CDR3 is TGTGCCAGCAGTTTGGGCGGGAGAAAAGATACGCAGTATTTT.

This clone came up a few times. This rearrangement joins TRBV29-1 to TRBJ1-2; no firm D call. V was shortened by 1 base and J by 2 bases, with 11 bases between the two germline ends. This CDR3 is 14 amino acids long. CDR1 SQVTM and CDR2 ANQGSEA come from the germline V gene. For the CDR3, the DNA is TGCAGCGTTGAAGGGTTAAGAGGGAACTATGGCTACACCTTC. Translated: CSVEGLRGNYGYTF.

The sample holds a few counts of this clone. This rearrangement joins TRBV18 to TRBJ2-7; TRBD2 matches at 9 bases. From germline, CDR1 is KGHSH and CDR2 LQKENI. This CDR3 region has 15 residues. V lost 3 bases, J lost 6 bases, and 9 bases stayed unmatched. The CDR3 sequence: CASSPSSSGSSEQYF. CDR3 DNA: TGTGCCAGCTCACCTTCGAGTAGCGGGAGTTCCGAGCAGTACTTC. Full variable domain (outside the CDR3, taken from reference TRBV18 and TRBJ2-7): NAGVMQNPRHLVRRRGQEARLRCSPMKGHSHVYWYRQLPEEGLKFMVYLQKENIIDESGMPKERFSAEFPKEGPSILRIQQVVRGDSAAYFCASSPSSSGSSEQYFGPGTRLTVT.

V usage is TRBV2 and J usage is TRBJ2-1; possibly TRBD2 for D (5 bases). This CDR3 has 13 amino acids. The V and J ends lost 6 bases and 2 bases respectively, with 8 bases between them. Germline CDR1 reads SNHLY; CDR2 reads FYNNEI. In nucleotides, the CDR3 is TGTGCCAGCAGGGACTTAACCTACAATGAGCAGTTCTTC. Amino acid sequence: CASRDLTYNEQFF.

The chain couples TRBV30 to TRBJ1-5, with TRBD1 matching over 7 bases. The ends lost 0 bases at V and 2 bases at J; junction bases unmatched: 10. The germline V gene has CDR1 GTSNPN and CDR2 SVGIG (reference sequence). This CDR3 is built from 17 residues. The CDR3 loop is CAWSVGQKLEGNQPQHF. The CDR3 region has the DNA TGTGCCTGGAGTGTGGGACAGAAGTTAGAAGGCAATCAGCCCCAGCATTTT.

The chain uses TRBV18 and TRBJ1-1; a weak D match, TRBD1 (6 bases). The germline gives CDR1 KGHSH, CDR2 LQKENI. Trimming took 0 bases from V and 11 from J, leaving 13 bases between them. The CDR3 is made up of 13 amino acids. The CDR3 spells CASSPPDRMGAFF. CDR3 coding DNA: TGTGCCAGCTCACCACCTGACAGGATGGGCGCTTTCTTT.